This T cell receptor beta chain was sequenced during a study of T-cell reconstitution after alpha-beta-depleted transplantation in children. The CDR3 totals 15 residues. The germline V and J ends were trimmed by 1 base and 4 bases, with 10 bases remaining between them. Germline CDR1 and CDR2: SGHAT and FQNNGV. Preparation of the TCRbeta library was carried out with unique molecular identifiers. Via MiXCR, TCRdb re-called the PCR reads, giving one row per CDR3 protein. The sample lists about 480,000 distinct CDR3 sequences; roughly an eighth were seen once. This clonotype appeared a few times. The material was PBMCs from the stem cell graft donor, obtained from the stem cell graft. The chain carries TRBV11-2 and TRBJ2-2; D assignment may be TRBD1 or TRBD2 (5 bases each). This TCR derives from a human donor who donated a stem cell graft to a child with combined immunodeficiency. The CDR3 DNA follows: TGTGCCAGCAGCTTAGTGAGGGGTGGCACCGGGGAGCTGTTTTTT. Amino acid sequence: CASSLVRGGTGELFF.